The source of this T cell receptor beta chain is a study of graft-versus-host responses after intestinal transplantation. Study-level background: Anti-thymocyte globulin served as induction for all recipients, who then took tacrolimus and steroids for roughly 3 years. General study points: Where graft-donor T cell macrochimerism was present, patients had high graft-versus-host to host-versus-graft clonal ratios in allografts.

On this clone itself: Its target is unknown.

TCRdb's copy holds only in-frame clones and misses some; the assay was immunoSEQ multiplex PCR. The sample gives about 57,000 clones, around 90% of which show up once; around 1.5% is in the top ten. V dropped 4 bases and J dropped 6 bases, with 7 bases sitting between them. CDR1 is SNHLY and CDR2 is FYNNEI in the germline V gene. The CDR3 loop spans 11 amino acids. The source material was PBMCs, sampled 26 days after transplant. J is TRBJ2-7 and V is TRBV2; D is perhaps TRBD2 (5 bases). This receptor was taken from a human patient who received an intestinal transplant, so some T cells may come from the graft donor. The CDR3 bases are TGTGCCAGCAGTGCGACTATCGAGCAGTACGTC. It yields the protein CASSATIEQYV.